The next 18 T cell receptor beta chains were all read from a single sample in a study of cytomegalovirus exposure and HLA in healthy donors. With 60 Vbeta and 13 Jbeta primers, the PCR was carried out. The data were produced by immunoSEQ multiplex PCR, yet TCRdb's version contains in-frame clones alone and is incomplete. The sample lists roughly 180,000 clones, 84% occurring once. The specimen sequenced was PBMCs. These TCRs come from a man aged 25 to 45 in good health and CMV-seronegative.

Here the CDR3 DNA reads TGTGCCAGCAGCGTAGGCCTCCCAGCGGGAGGGACAGATACGCAGTATTTT. This gives the protein CASSVGLPAGGTDTQYF. The J gene is TRBJ2-3, the V gene TRBV9, with 10 positions matching TRBD2. V was pared by 0 bases and J by 3 bases, with 7 bases of the junction left unmatched. The CDR3 loop spans 17 amino acids. Germline V lookup: CDR1 SGDLS, CDR2 YYNGEE.

The chain couples TRBV7-8 to TRBJ2-7; D perhaps matches TRBD1 (5 bases). This CDR3 spans 14 amino acids. Germline CDR1 SGHVS, CDR2 FQNEAQ. Trimming took off 0 bases at V and 4 bases at J, with 10 bases between the two ends. The CDR3 reads CASSLADSNYEQYF. The DNA for the CDR3 is TGTGCCAGCAGCTTAGCCGACAGTAATTACGAGCAGTACTTC. Supplemented by reference TRBV7-8 and TRBJ2-7, the full variable domain reads GAGVSQSPRYKVAKRGQDVALRCDPISGHVSLFWYQQALGQGPEFLTYFQNEAQLDKSGLPSDRFFAERPEGSVSTLKIQRTQQEDSAVYLCASSLADSNYEQYFGPGTRLTVT.

The V gene is TRBV19, the J gene TRBJ2-5, with TRBD2 matching 8 bases. The germline V gene encodes CDR1 LNHDA and CDR2 SQIVND (reference sequence). After removal of 6 bases from V and 0 bases from J, the junction contained 3 bases not matched to a gene. This CDR3 has 14 amino acids. CDR3 protein: CASSLLADQETQYF. CDR3 nucleotides: TGTGCCAGTAGCCTACTAGCGGACCAAGAGACCCAGTACTTC.

The chain has TRBV5-1 and TRBJ2-5; perhaps TRBD2 as D (5 bases). V lost 1 base and J lost 7, with 32 bases in between. Per germline, CDR1 SGHRS and CDR2 YFSETQ. CDR3 length equals 20 residues. The CDR3 spells CASSLSPPRNSGQTPGTQYF. The CDR3 DNA sequence: TGCGCCAGCAGCTTGTCCCCCCCCAGAAACAGCGGTCAAACGCCGGGGACCCAGTACTTC. Complete variable domain (other parts from reference TRBV5-1 and TRBJ2-5): KAGVTQTPRYLIKTRGQQVTLSCSPISGHRSVSWYQQTPGQGLQFLFEYFSETQRNKGNFPGRFSGRQFSNSRSEMNVSTLELGDSALYLCASSLSPPRNSGQTPGTQYFGPGTRLLVL.

Only one count was recorded for this clone. The V gene is TRBV19, the J gene TRBJ1-5; TRBD1 agrees at 7 bases. V lost 4 bases to trimming and J lost 4 bases; unmatched junction nucleotides: 16. Germline CDR1 is LNHDA and CDR2 is SQIVND (reference sequence). This CDR3 region has 18 residues. The CDR3 reads CASSTPYRGELWNQPQHF. CDR3 in DNA: TGTGCCAGTAGTACTCCGTACAGGGGTGAACTTTGGAATCAGCCCCAGCATTTT. Looking up the rest from reference TRBV19 and TRBJ1-5 gives the full variable domain: DGGITQSPKYLFRKEGQNVTLSCEQNLNHDAMYWYRQDPGQGLRLIYYSQIVNDFQKGDIAEGYSVSREKKESFPLTVTSAQKNPTAFYLCASSTPYRGELWNQPQHFGDGTRLSIL.

This sequence joins TRBV5-1 and TRBJ2-5, with 14 positions matching TRBD2. Germline CDR1 SGHRS, CDR2 YFSETQ. V lost 3 bases, J lost 5 bases, and 6 bases stayed unmatched. The CDR3 is 16 residues long. The CDR3 DNA follows: TGCGCCAGCAGCTCGGGACTAGCGGGAGTGGAGGAGACCCAGTACTTC. Amino acids: CASSSGLAGVEETQYF.

The chain is built from TRBV7-9 and TRBJ2-1, with TRBD2 matching over 11 bases. Germline V gene sequence: CDR1 SEHNR, CDR2 FQNEAQ (reference sequence). The CDR3 is made up of 16 amino acids. After removal of 5 bases from V and 6 bases from J, the junction contained 9 bases not matched to a gene. The CDR3 loop reads CASSLSLAGVLNEQFF. CDR3 in DNA: TGTGCCAGCAGCCTTTCACTAGCGGGAGTTCTCAATGAGCAGTTCTTC.

V gene TRBV6-5 combines with J gene TRBJ2-7; D perhaps matches TRBD2 (5 bases). V lost 6 bases and J lost 3, with 12 bases in between. The CDR3 contains 13 residues. Germline V gives CDR1 MNHEY, CDR2 SVGAGI. For the CDR3, the DNA is TGTGCCAGCAGCCTCCGGGATCGCTACGAGCAGTACTTC. Protein: CASSLRDRYEQYF.

Here the CDR3 reads CASSGTDQETQYF. The CDR3 nucleotides read TGTGCCAGCAGTGGGACTGACCAAGAGACCCAGTACTTC. The V call is TRBV9, the J call TRBJ2-5, with TRBD2 as a possible D gene (6 bases). V lost 5 bases, J lost 0 bases, and 8 bases lay in between. The length of the CDR3 is 13 residues. The germline gives CDR1 SGDLS, CDR2 YYNGEE.

V is TRBV7-3 and J is TRBJ2-7, with TRBD2 as a possible D gene (6 bases). V was pared by 5 bases and J by 1 base, with 15 bases between. The V gene's germline CDR1 is SGHTA and CDR2 FQGTGA. The CDR3 contains 15 residues. CDR3 in amino acids: CASSLGAGRSYEQYF. CDR3 coding DNA: TGTGCCAGCAGCCTTGGGGCGGGGAGGTCCTACGAGCAGTACTTC.

The J gene is TRBJ2-1, the V gene TRBV4-1; 9 positions match TRBD2. Germline CDR1 is MGHRA and CDR2 is YSYEKL. With V trimmed by 1 base and J by 4 bases, 5 bases remained unmatched. This CDR3 comprises 16 residues. The CDR3 sequence: CASSQATSGGYNEQFF. The CDR3 DNA reads as TGCGCCAGCAGCCAAGCGACTAGCGGAGGTTACAATGAGCAGTTCTTC.

The chain uses TRBV30 and TRBJ2-1; 11 positions agree with TRBD2. The germline gives CDR1 GTSNPN, CDR2 SVGIG (reference sequence). The CDR3 has 14 residues. The CDR3: CATSGSRHANEQFF. CDR3 DNA sequence: TGTGCTACTAGCGGGAGTCGCCACGCCAATGAGCAGTTCTTC.

The chain links TRBV9 to TRBJ2-1, with D perhaps matching TRBD2 (7 bases). The CDR3 sequence is 15 residues long. Germline CDR1 reads SGDLS; CDR2 reads YYNGEE. V was pared by 3 bases and J by 4 bases, with 14 bases between. In DNA, the CDR3 is TGTGCCAGCAGCGGGGGGGGCAGTACGTACAATGAGCAGTTCTTC. Translation gives CASSGGGSTYNEQFF. The variable domain in full, completed from reference TRBV9 and TRBJ2-1, reads DSGVTQTPKHLITATGQRVTLRCSPRSGDLSVYWYQQSLDQGLQFLIQYYNGEERAKGNILERFSAQQFPDLHSELNLSSLELGDSALYFCASSGGGSTYNEQFFGPGTRLTVL.

This clone was seen more than once but under ten times. V usage is TRBV6-5 and J usage is TRBJ1-5; D possibly corresponds to TRBD1 (6 bases). Trimming removed 0 bases from V and 5 bases from J, with 8 bases in between. The CDR3 totals 14 residues. The V gene's germline CDR1 is MNHEY and CDR2 SVGAGI. The CDR3 DNA sequence: TGTGCCAGCAGTTACTCAGCAGGGGATCAGCCCCAGCATTTT. Its protein is CASSYSAGDQPQHF.

This clone was recorded once. The chain recombines TRBV5-4 with TRBJ1-1; maybe TRBD1 (5 bases). Germline CDR1 reads SGHNT; CDR2 reads YYREEE (reference sequence). Between the trimmed V and J ends, which lost 4 bases and 0 bases, there was a span of 16 bases. This CDR3 has 16 amino acids. This chain's CDR3 is CASSPANQGLNTEAFF. The CDR3 DNA follows: TGTGCCAGCAGCCCTGCGAATCAGGGCCTGAACACTGAAGCTTTCTTT.

J is TRBJ2-1 and V is TRBV2; D is ambiguous. V shed 4 bases and J shed 8 bases, with 9 bases lying between them. The CDR3 extends over 12 amino acids. Germline-derived CDR1 and CDR2 are SNHLY and FYNNEI. The CDR3 DNA reads as TGTGCCAGCAGTGCCAATCGGTATGAGCAGTTCTTC. Its protein product is CASSANRYEQFF.

V gene TRBV30 combines with J gene TRBJ2-5, with TRBD2 as a possible D gene (6 bases). The CDR3 has 13 residues. Germline CDR1 reads GTSNPN; CDR2 reads SVGIG (reference sequence). V was shortened by 3 bases and J by 5 bases, with 13 bases between the two germline ends. The CDR3 protein is CAWSLPGVETQYF. DNA for the CDR3: TGTGCCTGGAGCCTACCGGGGGTGGAGACCCAGTACTTC.

The CDR3 protein is CASSNLDRDQPQHF. DNA for the CDR3: TGTGCCAGCAGTAATCTGGACAGGGACCAGCCCCAGCATTTT. V is TRBV6-1 and J is TRBJ1-5, with 8 bases lining up with TRBD1. CDR3 length: 14 amino acids. Losses at the gene ends were 5 bases for V and 7 bases for J; bases not matched to a gene: 7. Germline V CDR1 and CDR2: MNHNS, SASEGT.